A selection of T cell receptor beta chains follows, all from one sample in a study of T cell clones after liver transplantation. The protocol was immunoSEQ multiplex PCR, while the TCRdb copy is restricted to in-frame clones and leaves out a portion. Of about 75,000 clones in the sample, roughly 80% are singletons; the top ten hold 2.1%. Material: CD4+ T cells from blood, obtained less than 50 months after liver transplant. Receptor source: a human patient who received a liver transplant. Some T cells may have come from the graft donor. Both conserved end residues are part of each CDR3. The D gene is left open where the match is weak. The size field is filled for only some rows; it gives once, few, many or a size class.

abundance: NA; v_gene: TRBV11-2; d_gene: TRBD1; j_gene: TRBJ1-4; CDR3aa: CASSTGTGSNEKLFF; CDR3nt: TGTGCCAGCAGCACTGGGACAGGGTCTAATGAAAAACTGTTTTTT
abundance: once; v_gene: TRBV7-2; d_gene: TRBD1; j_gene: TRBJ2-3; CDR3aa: CASSSDRGQVDTQYF; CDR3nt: TGTGCCAGCAGCTCGGACAGGGGGCAAGTGGATACGCAGTATTTT
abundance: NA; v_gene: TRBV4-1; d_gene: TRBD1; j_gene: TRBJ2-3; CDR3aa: CASSARLMTGGRQDTQYF; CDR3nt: TGCGCCAGCAGCGCACGACTGATGACAGGGGGGCGACAAGATACGCAGTATTTT
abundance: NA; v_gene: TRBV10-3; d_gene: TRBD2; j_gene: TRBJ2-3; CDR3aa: CAISETSGALTSTDTQYF; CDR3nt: TGTGCCATCAGTGAGACTAGCGGGGCTTTAACTAGCACAGATACGCAGTATTTT
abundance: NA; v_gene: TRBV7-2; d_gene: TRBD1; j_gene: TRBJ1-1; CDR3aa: CASSLQGGVNTEAFF; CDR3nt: TGTGCCAGCAGCCTCCAGGGGGGCGTGAACACTGAAGCTTTCTTT
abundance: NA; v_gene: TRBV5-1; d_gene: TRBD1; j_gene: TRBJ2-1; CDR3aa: CASSLSRGNEQFF; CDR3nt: TGCGCCAGCAGCTTGTCCAGGGGGAATGAGCAGTTCTTC
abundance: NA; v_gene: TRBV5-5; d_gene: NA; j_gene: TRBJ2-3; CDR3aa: CASSLPGGGVTDTQYF; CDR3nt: TGTGCCAGCAGCTTACCGGGCGGGGGCGTCACAGATACGCAGTATTTT
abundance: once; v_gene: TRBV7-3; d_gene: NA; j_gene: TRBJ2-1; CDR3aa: CASSLGGTYNEQFF; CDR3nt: TGTGCCAGCAGCTTAGGCGGGACCTACAATGAGCAGTTCTTC
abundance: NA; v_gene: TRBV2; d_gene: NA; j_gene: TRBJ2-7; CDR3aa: CASTQRAGVTYEQYF; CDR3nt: TGTGCCAGCACCCAACGGGCAGGGGTCACCTACGAGCAGTACTTC
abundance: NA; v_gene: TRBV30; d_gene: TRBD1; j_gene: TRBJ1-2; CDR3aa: CAWSVRGDLDGYTF; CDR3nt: TGTGCCTGGAGTGTCAGGGGGGACTTGGATGGCTACACCTTC
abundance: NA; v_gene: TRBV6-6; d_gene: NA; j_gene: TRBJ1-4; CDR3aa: CASKGTGGSNEKLFF; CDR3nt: TGTGCCAGCAAGGGGACGGGGGGCTCTAATGAAAAACTGTTTTTT
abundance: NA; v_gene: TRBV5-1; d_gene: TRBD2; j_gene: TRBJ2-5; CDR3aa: CASSLGGGQETQYF; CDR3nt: TGCGCCAGCAGCTTGGGCGGGGGGCAAGAGACCCAGTACTTC
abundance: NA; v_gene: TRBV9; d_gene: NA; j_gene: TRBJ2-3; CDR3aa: CASSVSPDHTDTQYF; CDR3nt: TGTGCCAGCAGCGTAAGTCCGGACCACACAGATACGCAGTATTTT
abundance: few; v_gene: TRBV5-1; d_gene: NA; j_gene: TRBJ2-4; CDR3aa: CASSFSGGDAKNIQYF; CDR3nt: TGCGCCAGCAGCTTTTCGGGGGGCGATGCCAAAAACATTCAGTACTTC
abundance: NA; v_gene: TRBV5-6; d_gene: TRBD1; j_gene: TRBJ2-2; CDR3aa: CASSLEGQGAGGELFF; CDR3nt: TGTGCCAGCAGCTTGGAGGGACAGGGAGCGGGCGGGGAGCTGTTTTTT
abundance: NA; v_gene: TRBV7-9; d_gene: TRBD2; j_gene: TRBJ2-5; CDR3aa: CASSLNAGEETQYF; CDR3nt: TGTGCCAGCAGCCTAAACGCGGGGGAAGAGACCCAGTACTTC
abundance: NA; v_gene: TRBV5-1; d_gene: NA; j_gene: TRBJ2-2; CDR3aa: CASSRSAGDNTGELFF; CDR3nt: TGCGCCAGCAGTAGGTCTGCTGGGGACAACACCGGGGAGCTGTTTTTT
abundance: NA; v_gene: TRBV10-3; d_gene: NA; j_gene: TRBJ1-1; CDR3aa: CAISGGGARAPEAFF; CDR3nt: TGTGCCATCAGTGGGGGCGGCGCCAGGGCCCCTGAAGCTTTCTTT
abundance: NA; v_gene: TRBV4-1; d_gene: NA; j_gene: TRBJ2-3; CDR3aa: CASSPIRGGQRDTQYF; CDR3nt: TGCGCCAGCAGCCCGATCCGAGGGGGACAAAGAGATACGCAGTATTTT
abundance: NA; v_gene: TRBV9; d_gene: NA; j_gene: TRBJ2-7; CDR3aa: CASSVDLNSYEQYF; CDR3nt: TGTGCCAGCAGCGTGGACCTCAACTCCTACGAGCAGTACTTC
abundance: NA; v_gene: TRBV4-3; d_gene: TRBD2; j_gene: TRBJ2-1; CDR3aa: CASSSERGSGRSSEQFF; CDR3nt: TGCGCCAGCAGCTCTGAGAGGGGTAGCGGGAGGTCTAGTGAGCAGTTCTTC
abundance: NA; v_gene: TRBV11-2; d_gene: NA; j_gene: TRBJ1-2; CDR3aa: CASSLDILSGGYTF; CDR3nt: TGTGCCAGCAGCTTAGATATCCTATCGGGTGGCTACACCTTC
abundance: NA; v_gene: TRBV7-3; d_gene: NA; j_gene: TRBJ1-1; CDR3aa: CASSSNGQTNTEAFF; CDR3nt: TGTGCCAGCAGCTCGAACGGACAGACGAACACTGAAGCTTTCTTT
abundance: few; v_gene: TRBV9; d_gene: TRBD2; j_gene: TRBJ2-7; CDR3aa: CASSLGLAGALHEQYF; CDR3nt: TGTGCCAGCAGCCTGGGACTAGCGGGAGCTTTGCACGAGCAGTACTTC
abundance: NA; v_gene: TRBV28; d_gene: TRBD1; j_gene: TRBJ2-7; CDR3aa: CASSSGGLGEQYF; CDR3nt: TGTGCCAGCAGCTCAGGGGGTTTGGGGGAGCAGTACTTC
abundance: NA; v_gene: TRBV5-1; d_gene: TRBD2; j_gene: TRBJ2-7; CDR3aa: CASSRRESGYEQYF; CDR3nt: TGCGCCAGCAGCCGGCGGGAGTCGGGCTACGAGCAGTACTTC
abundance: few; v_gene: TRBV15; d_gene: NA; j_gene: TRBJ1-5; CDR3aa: CATSKEGQPNQPQHF; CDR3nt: TGTGCCACCAGCAAAGAGGGACAACCGAATCAGCCCCAGCATTTT
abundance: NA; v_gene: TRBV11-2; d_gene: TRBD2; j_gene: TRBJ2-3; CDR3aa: CASSSGLAGPDTQYF; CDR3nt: TGTGCCAGCAGCTCGGGACTAGCGGGCCCAGATACGCAGTATTTT
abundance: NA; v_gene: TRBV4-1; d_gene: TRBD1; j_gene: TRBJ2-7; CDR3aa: CASSYRDREPQYF; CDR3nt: TGCGCCAGCAGCTACCGGGACAGGGAGCCCCAGTACTTC
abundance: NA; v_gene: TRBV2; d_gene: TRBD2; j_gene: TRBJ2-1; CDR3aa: CASSAGSGRANEQFF; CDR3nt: TGTGCCAGCTCCGCCGGCAGCGGGAGGGCCAATGAGCAGTTCTTC
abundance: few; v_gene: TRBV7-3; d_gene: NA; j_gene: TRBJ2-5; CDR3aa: CASSWTLGETQYF; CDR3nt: TGTGCCAGCAGCTGGACCCTAGGGGAGACCCAGTACTTC
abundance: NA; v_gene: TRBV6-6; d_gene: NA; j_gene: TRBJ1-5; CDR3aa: CASSRGGNQPQHF; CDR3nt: TGTGCCAGCAGTCGGGGGGGGAATCAGCCCCAGCATTTT
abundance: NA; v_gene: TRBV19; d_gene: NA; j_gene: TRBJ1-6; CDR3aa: CASRDKEGILGSPLHF; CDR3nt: TGTGCCAGTAGGGATAAGGAGGGTATTTTAGGTTCACCCCTCCACTTT
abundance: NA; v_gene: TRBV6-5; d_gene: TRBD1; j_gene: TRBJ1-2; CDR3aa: CASSKVGTGQGHCTF; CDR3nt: TGTGCCAGCAGTAAAGTGGGTACGGGACAGGGCCACTGCACCTTC
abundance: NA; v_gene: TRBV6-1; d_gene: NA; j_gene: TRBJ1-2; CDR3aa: CASSEQTQTGYTF; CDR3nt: TGTGCCAGCAGTGAACAGACCCAAACGGGCTACACCTTC
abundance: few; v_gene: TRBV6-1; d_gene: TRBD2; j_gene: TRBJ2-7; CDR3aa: CASSDSGSSYEQYF; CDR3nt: TGTGCCAGCAGTGACAGCGGGAGCTCCTACGAGCAGTACTTC
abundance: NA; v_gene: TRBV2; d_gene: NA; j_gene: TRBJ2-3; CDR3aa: CASSGDTQYF; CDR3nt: TGTGCCAGCAGTGGGGATACGCAGTATTTT
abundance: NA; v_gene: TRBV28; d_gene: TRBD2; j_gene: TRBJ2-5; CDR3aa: CASTTSDLRETQYF; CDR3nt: TGTGCCAGCACAACTAGCGACTTAAGGGAGACCCAGTACTTC
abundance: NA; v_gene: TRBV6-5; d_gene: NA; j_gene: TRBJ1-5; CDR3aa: CASRRQAAGNQPQHF; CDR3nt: TGTGCCAGCAGAAGACAGGCCGCGGGCAATCAGCCCCAGCATTTT
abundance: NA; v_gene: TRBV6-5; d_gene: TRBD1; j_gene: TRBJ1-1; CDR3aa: CASRPGDRGFTEAFF; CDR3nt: TGTGCCAGCAGACCCGGGGACAGGGGGTTCACTGAAGCTTTCTTT